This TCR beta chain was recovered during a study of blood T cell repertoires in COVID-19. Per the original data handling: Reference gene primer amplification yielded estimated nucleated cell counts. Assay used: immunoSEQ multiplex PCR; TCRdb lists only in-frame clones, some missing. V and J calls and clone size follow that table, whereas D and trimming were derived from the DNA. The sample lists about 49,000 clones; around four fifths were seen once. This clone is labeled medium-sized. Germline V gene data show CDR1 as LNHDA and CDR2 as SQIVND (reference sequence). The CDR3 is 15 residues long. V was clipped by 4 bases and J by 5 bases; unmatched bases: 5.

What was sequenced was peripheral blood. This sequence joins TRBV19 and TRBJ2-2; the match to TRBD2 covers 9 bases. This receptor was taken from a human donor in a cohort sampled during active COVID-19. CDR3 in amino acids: CASSSAGGRTGELFF. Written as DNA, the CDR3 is TGTGCCAGTAGTAGCGCGGGGGGGCGAACCGGGGAGCTGTTTTTT. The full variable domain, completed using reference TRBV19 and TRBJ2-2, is DGGITQSPKYLFRKEGQNVTLSCEQNLNHDAMYWYRQDPGQGLRLIYYSQIVNDFQKGDIAEGYSVSREKKESFPLTVTSAQKNPTAFYLCASSSAGGRTGELFFGEGSRLTVL.